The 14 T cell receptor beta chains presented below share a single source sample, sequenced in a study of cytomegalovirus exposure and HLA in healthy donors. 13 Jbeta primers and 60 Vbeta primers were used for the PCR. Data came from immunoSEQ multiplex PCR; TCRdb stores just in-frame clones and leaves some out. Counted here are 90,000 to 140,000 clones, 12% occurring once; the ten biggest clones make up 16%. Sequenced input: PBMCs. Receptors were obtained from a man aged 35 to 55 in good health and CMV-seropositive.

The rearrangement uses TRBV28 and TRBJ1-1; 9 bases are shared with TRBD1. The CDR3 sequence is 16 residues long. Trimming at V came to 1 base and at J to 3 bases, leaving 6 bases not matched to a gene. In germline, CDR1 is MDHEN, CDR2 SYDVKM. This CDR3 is CASSLLGTGKDTEAFF. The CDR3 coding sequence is TGTGCCAGCAGTTTATTGGGGACAGGGAAGGACACTGAAGCTTTCTTT.

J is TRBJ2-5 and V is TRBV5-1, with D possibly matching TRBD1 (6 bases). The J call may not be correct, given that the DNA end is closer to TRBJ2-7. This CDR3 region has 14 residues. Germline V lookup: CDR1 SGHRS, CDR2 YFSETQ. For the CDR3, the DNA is TGCGCCAGCAGCTTAAACACAGGGACCTACGAGCAGTACTTC. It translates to CASSLNTGTYEQYF.

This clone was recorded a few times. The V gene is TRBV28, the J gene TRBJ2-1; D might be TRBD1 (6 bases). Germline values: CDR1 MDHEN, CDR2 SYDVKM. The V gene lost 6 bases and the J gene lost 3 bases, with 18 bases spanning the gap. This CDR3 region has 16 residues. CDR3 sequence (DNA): TGTGCCAGCAGCGATTACCCTCAGGGGCACTACAATGAGCAGTTCTTC. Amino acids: CASSDYPQGHYNEQFF.

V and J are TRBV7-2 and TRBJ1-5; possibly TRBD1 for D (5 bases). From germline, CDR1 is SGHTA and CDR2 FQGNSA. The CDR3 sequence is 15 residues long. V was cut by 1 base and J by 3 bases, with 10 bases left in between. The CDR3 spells CASSLGAGPNQPQHF. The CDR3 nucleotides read TGTGCCAGCAGCTTAGGGGCAGGGCCCAATCAGCCCCAGCATTTT.

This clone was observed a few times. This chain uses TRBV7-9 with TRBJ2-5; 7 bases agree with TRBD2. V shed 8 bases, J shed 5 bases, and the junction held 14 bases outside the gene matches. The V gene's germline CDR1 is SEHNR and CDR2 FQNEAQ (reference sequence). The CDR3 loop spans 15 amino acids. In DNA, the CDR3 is TGTGCCAGCGGCCTGCGGGGGTCCCCCCGCGAGACCCAGTACTTC. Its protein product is CASGLRGSPRETQYF.

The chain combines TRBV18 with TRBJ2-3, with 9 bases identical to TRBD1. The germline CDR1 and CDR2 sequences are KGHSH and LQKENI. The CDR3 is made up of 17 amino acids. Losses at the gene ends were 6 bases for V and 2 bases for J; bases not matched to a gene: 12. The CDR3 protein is CASSFVSDRGTTDTQYF. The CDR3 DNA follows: TGTGCCAGCTCGTTCGTTTCGGACAGGGGCACCACAGATACGCAGTATTTT.

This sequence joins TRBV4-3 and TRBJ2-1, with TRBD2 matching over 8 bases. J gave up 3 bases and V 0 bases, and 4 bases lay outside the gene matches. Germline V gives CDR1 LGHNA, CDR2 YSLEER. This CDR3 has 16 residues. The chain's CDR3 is CASSQDTSGDYNEQFF. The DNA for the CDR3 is TGCGCCAGCAGCCAAGATACTAGCGGAGACTACAATGAGCAGTTCTTC.

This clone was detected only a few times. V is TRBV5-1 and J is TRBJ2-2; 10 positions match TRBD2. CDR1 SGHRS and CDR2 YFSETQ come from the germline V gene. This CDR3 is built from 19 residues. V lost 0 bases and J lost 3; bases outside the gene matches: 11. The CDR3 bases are TGCGCCAGCAGCTTGGGGTGGCTAGCGGGAGTCGTTGACACCGGGGAGCTGTTTTTT. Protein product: CASSLGWLAGVVDTGELFF.

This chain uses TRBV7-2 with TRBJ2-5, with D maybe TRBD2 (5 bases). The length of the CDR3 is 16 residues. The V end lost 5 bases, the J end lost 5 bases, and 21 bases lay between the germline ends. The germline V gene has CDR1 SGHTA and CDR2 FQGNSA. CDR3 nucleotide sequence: TGTGCCAGCAGCCCTAGGGTGGCGGGTCCCGCGGAGACCCAGTACTTC. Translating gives CASSPRVAGPAETQYF.

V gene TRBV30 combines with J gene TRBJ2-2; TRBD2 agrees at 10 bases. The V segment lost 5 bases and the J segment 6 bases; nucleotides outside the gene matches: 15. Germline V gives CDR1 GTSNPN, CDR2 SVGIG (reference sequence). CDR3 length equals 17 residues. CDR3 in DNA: TGTGCCTGGTACCCCAAGGGAGCGGGAGGGTATCCCGGGGAGCTGTTTTTT. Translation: CAWYPKGAGGYPGELFF.

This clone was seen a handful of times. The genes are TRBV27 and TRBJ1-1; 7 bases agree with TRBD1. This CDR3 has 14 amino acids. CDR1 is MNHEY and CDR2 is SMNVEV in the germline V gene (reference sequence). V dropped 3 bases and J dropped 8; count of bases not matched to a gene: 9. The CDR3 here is CASSFFAGTAEAFF. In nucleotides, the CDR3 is TGTGCCAGCAGTTTCTTCGCAGGGACAGCCGAAGCTTTCTTT.

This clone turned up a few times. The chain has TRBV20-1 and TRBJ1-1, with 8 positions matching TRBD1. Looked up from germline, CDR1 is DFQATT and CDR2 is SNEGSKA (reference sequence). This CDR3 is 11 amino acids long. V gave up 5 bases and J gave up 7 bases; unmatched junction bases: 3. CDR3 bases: TGCAGTGCTCGGACAGGGCATGAAGCTTTCTTT. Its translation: CSARTGHEAFF.

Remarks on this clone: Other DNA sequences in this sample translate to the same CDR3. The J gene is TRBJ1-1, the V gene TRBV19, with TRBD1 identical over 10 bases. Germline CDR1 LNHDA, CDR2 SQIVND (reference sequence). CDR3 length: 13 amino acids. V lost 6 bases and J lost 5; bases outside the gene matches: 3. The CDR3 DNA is TGTGCCAGTAGGACAGGGGGCCATACTGAAGCTTTCTTT. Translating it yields CASRTGGHTEAFF.

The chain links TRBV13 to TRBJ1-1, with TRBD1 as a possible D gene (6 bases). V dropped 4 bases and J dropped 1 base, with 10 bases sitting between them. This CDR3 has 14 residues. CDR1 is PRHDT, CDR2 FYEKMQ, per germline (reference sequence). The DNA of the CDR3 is TGTGCCAGCAGCTACACAGGGCCGAACACTGAAGCTTTCTTT. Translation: CASSYTGPNTEAFF.